This TCR beta chain appears in the sequencing data of a study of CD8 T cells in Susac syndrome. General study findings and limits: The study recognized that the number of individuals in its TCR sequencing and HLA analysis was relatively small.

A note on this clonotype: Its antigen is unidentified.

RNA was extracted with the RNeasy kit, and a quantity of roughly 0.5 to 1 ug was reverse transcribed using random hexamers. Each CDR3 protein is one row after TCRdb ran MiXCR on the immunoSEQ multiplex PCR reads. The sample carries a few hundred thousand distinct CDR3 sequences, roughly 85% recorded once. The patients serving as multiple sclerosis controls were treatment-naive. They had stable or active relapsing-remitting disease and fulfilled revised McDonald criteria. The CD8+ and CD4+ T cells were isolated magnetically using a negative isolation approach, whereas the TEMRA cells were enriched by FACS. Germline CDR1 MNHEY, CDR2 SMNVEV (reference sequence). There are 14 residues in the CDR3. Deletions cut 1 base from V and 7 bases from J, with 11 bases between.

The V call is TRBV27, the J call TRBJ1-5, with unresolved D. The clonotype comes from a human donor with multiple sclerosis. The sample comprised CD8+ T cells from PBMCs. The CDR3 DNA reads as TGTGCCAGCAGTTTATTTGAAGGGAACCAGCCCCAGCATTTT. Residues: CASSLFEGNQPQHF.